This T cell receptor beta chain was observed in a study of graft-versus-host responses after intestinal transplantation (dated by TCRdb to 2020 to 2022). Concerning the study at large: The transplants that recipients got were multivisceral, liver-intestinal, or isolated intestinal. Every recipient was given anti-thymocyte globulin induction, followed by about 3 years of maintenance tacrolimus and steroids. Bulk TCR-beta CDR3 sequencing was used to track graft-versus-host and host-versus-graft alloreactive T cell clones in the graft, circulation and bone marrow after intestinal transplantation. Alloreactive clones were identified by sequencing pre-transplant mixed lymphocyte reaction products and comparing these products with unstimulated pre-transplant donor and recipient T cells. A cohort of 24 intestinal transplant recipients, including one retransplant, was enrolled, and a few patients lacking pretransplant specimens were excluded. A peak of at least 4% donor T cells among recipient peripheral blood mononuclear cells was the definition used for donor T cell macrochimerism. Samples from a few later patients were sequenced in-house on an Illumina MiSeq with MiXCR processing rather than by the commercial service.

The library came from the immunoSEQ multiplex PCR assay. For most patients, genomic DNA was isolated with the Qiagen DNeasy Blood and Tissue Kit and shipped frozen to Adaptive Biotechnologies for TCR sequencing. For most patients, high-throughput TCR-beta CDR3 sequencing of genomic DNA was performed by Adaptive Biotechnologies. In the original analysis: TCR sequencing data were retrieved from Adaptive's ImmunoSEQ software for 18 patients, whereas a few other patients were processed with MiXCR and VDJtools. CD4 versus CD8 sorting errors were corrected by removing sequences found in both subsets at a frequency ratio below 5:1. Because the origin of CDR3 nucleotide sequences shared between donor and recipient could not be assigned, those sequences were removed. At least 2-fold expansion over unstimulated cells and a minimum CFSE-low frequency of 0.002% (template counts) or 0.001% (read counts) were required for clones to be classified as alloreactive. Clones detected in sequenced pre-transplant spleen, lymph node, or MLR CFSE-low populations of the donor or recipient were defined as mappable. The cumulative frequency of alloreactive clones was calculated as a percentage of all sequences, weighted by copy number. Here the immuneACCESS table is served through TCRdb, limited to in-frame sequences with V and J called. Missing clones are a known gap in these copies; in checked studies unresolved V genes cover under half, and the rest lacks a known reason. V and J calls plus clone size are reproduced from that table; the DNA served to infer D and trimming. The sample profile shows tens of thousands of clones; about 85% of them were found once. Clones ranked in the top ten supply more than 0.25% of the sample.

Looking up the germline V gene yields CDR1 SNHLY and CDR2 FYNNEI. The germline ends are 3 bases apart after V is trimmed by 4 bases and J by 4 bases. The CDR3 starts with the cysteine, ends with the phenylalanine, and has 11 residues. The DNA shown is the 33-base CDR3, in frame from base 1. About this clone itself: It lacks a known antigen. It has no much larger one-base neighbor in the sample; base qualities were not kept.

The time point label for this specimen denotes: cells obtained before transplantation from donor or recipient. CD3+CD4+ and CD3+CD8+ populations were FACS-sorted from unstimulated pre-transplant donor and recipient cells taken from spleen or lymph nodes. Results and caveats for the whole study, not just this receptor: Early after transplant, peak levels of circulating GvH clones were associated with declines in HvG clones. The conclusions were limited by the relatively low number and heterogeneity of the intestinal transplant patients. GvH clones turned up in recipient bone marrow, with some appearing earlier in ileal mucosa or blood, a pattern consistent with an intestinal mucosal origin. In the allografts of patients with donor T cell macrochimerism, GvH to HvG T cell clonal ratios were high.

The sample was unstimulated CD4+ T cells sorted from spleen or lymph node cells, taken before transplant. The sequence joins TRBV2 to TRBJ2-3; the D gene cannot be named for sure. The TCR sequence derives from a human donor who was the organ donor for an intestinal transplant. This receptor has the CDR3 CASSAADTQYF. The sequence in DNA is TGTGCCAGCAGTGCCGCAGATACGCAGTATTTT.